Listed below are T cell receptor beta chains from one sample, sequenced in a study of T cells in Graves' hyperthyroidism and ophthalmopathy. TCRdb independently ran MiXCR on the multiplex PCR reads; one entry per CDR3 protein. In the table there are 300,000 to 450,000 distinct CDR3 sequences, about 18% of which are singletons. Sequenced input: blood. The receptors shown here come from a man between 18 and 29 years old with Graves' ophthalmopathy. Both conserved end residues are part of each CDR3. Size tells how often a clone was seen (once, few, many) or the class of an expanded clone, and some rows leave it out.

V gene	clone size	J gene	CDR3 protein
TRBV5-1	.	TRBJ1-5	CASSLDNFNQPQHF
TRBV2	.	TRBJ2-7	CASSPFYRSYEQYF
TRBV5-5	few	TRBJ2-5	CASSQDEASTRTQYF
TRBV12-3/TRBV12-4	.	TRBJ1-2	CASSRTGEAYGYTF
TRBV20-1	few	TRBJ1-5	CSAREESNQPQHF
TRBV12-3/TRBV12-4	many	TRBJ1-5	CASSLEGAVGNQPQHF
TRBV5-5	.	TRBJ2-2	CASSHPSRPNTGELFF
TRBV27	.	TRBJ1-6	CASTLRGANSPLHF
TRBV19	.	TRBJ1-2	CASSITDYGYTF
TRBV7-9	large	TRBJ2-5	CASSSDRGRARETQYF
TRBV10-1	many	TRBJ2-5	CASSDTGGGETQYF
TRBV10-3	.	TRBJ2-3	CAISGFGGVGTDTQYF
TRBV12-3/TRBV12-4	many	TRBJ1-6	CASSPGHRGNSPLHF
TRBV4-1	.	TRBJ2-5	CASSQGGLFETQYF
TRBV20-1	many	TRBJ1-2	CSALDPGGYGYTF
TRBV7-9	.	TRBJ2-7	CASSQYQGSYEQYF
TRBV9	.	TRBJ1-4	CASSVSQGNEKLFF
TRBV19	.	TRBJ1-5	CAGQHRGVGNQPQHF
TRBV12-3/TRBV12-4	many	TRBJ1-5	CASSLSRRPQHF
TRBV27	.	TRBJ1-5	CASSPGQTNQPQHF
TRBV5-1	few	TRBJ1-6	CASSGTYTGTVNNSPLHF
TRBV2	many	TRBJ2-5	CASSVTEKETQYF
TRBV5-1	many	TRBJ1-6	CASSLEQGGSPLHF
TRBV18	many	TRBJ2-7	CASSPPAGGYEQYF
TRBV18	.	TRBJ1-3	CASSPSGHTSGNTIYF
TRBV12-5	few	TRBJ2-3	CASGLTGSDTQYF
TRBV29-1	few	TRBJ2-3	CSGSGGIKSKSQDTQYF
TRBV3-1	.	TRBJ2-2	CASSPLEANTGELFF
TRBV6-2/TRBV6-3	many	TRBJ1-1	CASSHTRTYYNTEAFF